The 3 T cell receptor beta chains reported below all come from one sample, sequenced in a study of blood T cell repertoires in COVID-19. Using immunoSEQ multiplex PCR, the repertoire was profiled, and TCRdb retains in-frame clones only, with some absent. The table lists 200,000 to 250,000 clones, 80% to 90% of them singletons. Sample: PBMCs or T cells enriched from blood (not recorded which). These receptors were taken from a woman aged 25 to 39 who had been exposed to COVID-19.

The chain joins TRBV11-2 to TRBJ2-1; D remains unclear. The ends were cut back, 1 base at V and 3 bases at J, with 10 bases in the middle. The germline V gene has CDR1 SGHAT and CDR2 FQNNGV. The CDR3 runs 15 residues. The CDR3 spells CASSLGRHSYNEQFF. In DNA, the CDR3 is TGTGCCAGCAGCTTAGGCAGGCATAGCTACAATGAGCAGTTCTTC.

Only one count was recorded for this clone. The chain recombines TRBV19 with TRBJ1-2; no definite D call. Germline loops: CDR1 LNHDA, CDR2 SQIVND (reference sequence). With 3 bases removed from V and 5 bases from J, the gap between germline ends came to 7 bases. The CDR3 contains 12 residues. In DNA form, the CDR3 reads TGTGCCAGTAGTATGCCGGGGTATGGCTACACCTTC. As protein: CASSMPGYGYTF.

This clone was detected only once. J is TRBJ2-7 and V is TRBV10-3; TRBD2 might be the D (6 bases). Germline assignment: CDR1 ENHRY and CDR2 SYGVKD. CDR3 length: 14 amino acids. V was trimmed by 11 bases and J by 2 bases, leaving 19 bases between them. CDR3 DNA sequence: TGTGCCCCTCGCGCCGGGGGTTTGCCCTACGAGCAGTACTTC. It translates to CAPRAGGLPYEQYF.